What follows are 29 T cell receptor beta chains derived from one specimen sequenced in a study of blood T cells in healthy people across ages. Then a second PCR, running roughly 6 to 11 cycles, was carried out with a sample-barcoded 5' primer and a J-beta primer mix. MiXCR, run by TCRdb on the 5' RACE reads, gives a single entry per CDR3 protein. The data hold around 1.7 million distinct CDR3 sequences, with 28% observed a single time. Sequencing used blood. These receptors were obtained from a woman between 25 and 40 years old in good health.

This clonotype occurred a few times. The CDR3: CASSMIAGGSYEQYF. The DNA of the CDR3 is TGTGCCAGCAGCATGATAGCGGGGGGGTCCTACGAGCAGTACTTC. The chain carries TRBV7-2 and TRBJ2-7; 11 positions match TRBD2. The CDR3 sequence is 15 residues long. Germline lookup yields CDR1 SGHTA and CDR2 FQGNSA. V gave up 5 bases and J gave up 1 base; unmatched junction bases: 4.

The CDR3 spells CASSVRGRSQPQHF. The CDR3 DNA reads TGTGCCAGCAGTGTCAGGGGCAGAAGTCAGCCCCAGCATTTT. V and J are TRBV2 and TRBJ1-5; TRBD1 might be the D (6 bases). Looked up from germline, CDR1 is SNHLY and CDR2 is FYNNEI. The CDR3 is 14 residues long. Trimming removed 4 bases at V and 6 bases at J, with 13 bases between.

In its sample, this clonotype was seen a few times. The rearrangement joins TRBV5-1 to TRBJ2-7; D perhaps matches TRBD1 (6 bases). Trimming took off 1 base at V and 6 bases at J, with 17 bases between the two ends. The CDR3 totals 15 residues. The germline V gene has CDR1 SGHRS and CDR2 YFSETQ. The CDR3 spells CASSLRPGDASEQYF. The CDR3 DNA reads as TGCGCCAGCAGCTTGAGGCCAGGGGACGCCTCCGAGCAGTACTTC.

V usage is TRBV7-9 and J usage is TRBJ2-1; D gene ambiguous. Germline V gene sequence: CDR1 SEHNR, CDR2 FQNEAQ (reference sequence). Trimming stripped 1 base from V and 12 bases from J, with 7 bases between. This CDR3 has 11 amino acids. The CDR3 spells CASSLDDGQFF. DNA of the CDR3: TGTGCCAGCAGCTTAGATGATGGGCAGTTCTTC.

CDR3 coding DNA: TGCGCCAGCAGCTTGCAACAGCGGGGGGGCGGCAATGAGCAGTTCTTC. Translation: CASSLQQRGGGNEQFF. The genes are TRBV5-1 and TRBJ2-1, with 10 bases identical to TRBD2. V lost 1 base to trimming and J lost 6 bases; unmatched junction nucleotides: 7. From germline, CDR1 is SGHRS and CDR2 YFSETQ. The CDR3 length is 16 residues.

A few counts support this clonotype. V usage is TRBV20-1 and J usage is TRBJ2-7; D might be TRBD1 (5 bases). Germline V gene sequence: CDR1 DFQATT, CDR2 SNEGSKA (reference sequence). The CDR3 spans 13 residues. The V gene lost 5 bases and the J gene lost 0 bases, with 11 bases spanning the gap. CDR3 sequence (DNA): TGCAGTGCTGTGGTCAGGGCCTCCTACGAGCAGTACTTC. It codes for CSAVVRASYEQYF.

There are a few counts of this clonotype. The chain combines TRBV6-4 with TRBJ1-3; 10 nucleotides agree with TRBD1. CDR3 size: 17 residues. CDR1 MRHNA and CDR2 SNTAGT come from the germline V gene. J lost 1 base, V lost 6 bases, and 9 bases had no gene match. The CDR3 here is CASSVDRGRPSGNTIYF. The CDR3, as DNA: TGTGCCAGCAGCGTCGACAGGGGGCGCCCATCTGGAAACACCATATATTTT.

On this clonotype: Germline and junction disagree at one end, which may indicate a read error. The chain recombines TRBV20-1 with TRBJ2-1; TRBD2 aligns across 7 bases. The DNA end is more similar to TRBJ2-7, so the J call may be wrong. CDR1 and CDR2 from the germline V gene are DFQATT and SNEGSKA (reference sequence). The CDR3 length is 14 residues. CDR3 nucleotide sequence: TGCGGTGCTAAAAGCGGGACCACATACAATAAGCAGTACTTC. Translating gives CGAKSGTTYNKQYF.

The table lists this clonotype with many counts. The rearrangement links TRBV6-4 to TRBJ2-7; 7 nucleotides line up with TRBD2. The germline V gene has CDR1 MRHNA and CDR2 SNTAGT. This CDR3 comprises 14 residues. V lost 6 bases to trimming and J lost 2 bases; unmatched junction nucleotides: 7. For the CDR3, the DNA is TGTGCCAGCAGGGGGAGGGTACAGCCCTACGAGCAGTACTTC. This translates into CASRGRVQPYEQYF.

This clonotype has only a few counts. The rearrangement joins TRBV20-1 to TRBJ1-1; the D is unclear. The CDR3 runs to 12 residues. Trimming shortened V by 6 bases and J by 2 bases, and 10 bases separated the two germline ends. Germline V lookup: CDR1 DFQATT, CDR2 SNEGSKA (reference sequence). The CDR3 sequence is CSAYDDNTEAFF. The CDR3 bases are TGCAGTGCCTATGATGACAACACTGAAGCTTTCTTT.

The rearrangement uses TRBV6-5 and TRBJ2-2; D is possibly TRBD1 (6 bases). Germline assignment: CDR1 MNHEY and CDR2 SVGAGI. This CDR3 contains 14 residues. Deletions cut 7 bases from V and 4 bases from J, with 13 bases between. CDR3 DNA: TGTGCCAGCACCCCTGGGACATTCACCGGGGAGCTGTTTTTT. It is translated as CASTPGTFTGELFF.

The chain carries TRBV9 and TRBJ2-7; D might be TRBD2 (6 bases). Trimming took off 4 bases at V and 4 bases at J, with 18 bases between the two ends. Germline loops: CDR1 SGDLS, CDR2 YYNGEE. The CDR3 loop spans 15 amino acids. The CDR3 DNA is TGTGCCAGCAGCCTCCAGGAAGGGGCGGGATACGAGCAGTACTTC. It specifies CASSLQEGAGYEQYF.

This clonotype showed up many times. The chain has TRBV5-1 and TRBJ2-7; D possibly corresponds to TRBD1 (6 bases). The CDR3 has 14 amino acids. V lost 5 bases and J 4 bases, leaving 16 bases between the germline ends. CDR1 and CDR2 (germline): SGHRS, YFSETQ. CDR3 sequence (DNA): TGCGCCAGCAGGGACAGTCGGACCATTTACGAGCAGTACTTC. This codes for CASRDSRTIYEQYF.

The V and J genes are TRBV19 and TRBJ2-3; D is undetermined. V dropped 4 bases and J dropped 6 bases, with 11 bases sitting between them. Germline CDR1 and CDR2: LNHDA and SQIVND (reference sequence). This CDR3 contains 13 residues. The CDR3 sequence is CASSTSNGDTQYF. In nucleotides, the CDR3 is TGTGCCAGTAGTACGTCCAACGGGGATACGCAGTATTTT.

This clonotype was observed a few times. This chain connects TRBV20-1 to TRBJ2-5; D is perhaps TRBD2 (6 bases). The J call may be wrong; the DNA end is better matched by TRBJ2-7. Germline CDR1 reads DFQATT; CDR2 reads SNEGSKA (reference sequence). This CDR3 contains 14 residues. For the CDR3, the DNA is TGCAGTGCTAGAGGGGGCGGGGAAGCCTCCGAGCAGTACTTC. It encodes CSARGGGEASEQYF.

This clonotype turned up a few times. This chain joins TRBV7-3 and TRBJ2-1; a possible D gene is TRBD1 (5 bases). The length of the CDR3 is 15 residues. V shed 1 base and J shed 10 bases, with 17 bases lying between them. Per germline, CDR1 SGHTA and CDR2 FQGTGA. CDR3: CASSLSWGPLGEQFF. CDR3 DNA sequence: TGTGCCAGCAGCTTAAGCTGGGGCCCCCTCGGAGAGCAGTTCTTC.

This clonotype was seen many times. The chain has TRBV7-2 and TRBJ1-2; 11 bases agree with TRBD1. Trimming took 3 bases from V and 9 from J; bases not matched to a gene: 6. Germline values: CDR1 SGHTA, CDR2 FQGNSA. This CDR3 contains 14 residues. The CDR3 region is CASSLDRGPTSYTF. The CDR3 DNA reads TGTGCCAGCAGCTTGGACAGGGGGCCGACTAGCTACACCTTC.

This rearrangement joins TRBV3-1 to TRBJ2-7, with 10 bases that match TRBD2. The CDR3 is made up of 17 amino acids. Germline loops: CDR1 LGHDT, CDR2 YNNKEL (reference sequence). Trimming took 2 bases from V and 3 from J; bases not matched to a gene: 10. In DNA, the CDR3 is TGTGCCAGCAGCCAAAGGCTAGCGGGGGTATCTGACTACGAGCAGTACTTC. Its protein is CASSQRLAGVSDYEQYF.

A note on this clonotype: Being one base from a much bigger clone, this may be a read error. The genes are TRBV20-1 and TRBJ2-7; D is undetermined. The DNA end lines up better with TRBJ2-5; the J call may be wrong. There are 11 residues in the CDR3. Germline V CDR1 and CDR2: DFQATT, SNEGSKA (reference sequence). This CDR3 reads CSALGEETQYF. The CDR3 DNA reads TGCAGTGCTCTTGGGGAAGAGACCCAGTACTTC.

The J gene is TRBJ2-1, the V gene TRBV20-1; 9 bases align to TRBD1. Per germline, CDR1 DFQATT and CDR2 SNEGSKA (reference sequence). The CDR3 covers 14 residues. V trimming: 5 bases; J trimming: 4 bases; junction bases outside the gene matches: 6. The CDR3 here is CSAGRDRVYNEQFF. Written as DNA, the CDR3 is TGCAGTGCTGGCCGGGACAGGGTATACAATGAGCAGTTCTTC.

The CDR3 spells CAISEGQGFGDTQYF. In DNA form, the CDR3 reads TGTGCCATCAGTGAGGGACAGGGGTTTGGAGATACGCAGTATTTT. The chain has TRBV10-3 and TRBJ2-3, with 9 bases lining up with TRBD1. This CDR3 region has 15 residues. V lost 2 bases, J lost 5 bases, and 5 bases stayed unmatched. Germline V gene data show CDR1 as ENHRY and CDR2 as SYGVKD.

This clonotype was seen a few times. V usage is TRBV12-3 or TRBV12-4 and J usage is TRBJ1-4; D possibly corresponds to TRBD1 (5 bases). The CDR3 runs 14 residues. The germline V and J ends were trimmed by 3 bases and 3 bases, with 8 bases remaining between them. CDR3 loop: CASSFDSSNEKLFF. The DNA of the CDR3 is TGTGCCAGCAGTTTTGACAGTTCTAATGAAAAACTGTTTTTT.

This clonotype was counted many times. The CDR3 here is CASSLGPGNEQYF. The CDR3 DNA reads TGTGCCAGCAGCTTAGGTCCAGGGAATGAGCAGTACTTC. The chain combines TRBV7-2 with TRBJ2-7; weak D call: TRBD1 (5 bases). The CDR3 has 13 residues. Deletions cut 1 base from V and 7 bases from J, with 11 bases between. Germline V lookup: CDR1 SGHTA, CDR2 FQGNSA.

This chain joins TRBV2 and TRBJ1-1, with D perhaps matching TRBD1 (5 bases). This CDR3 is 15 amino acids long. Germline V gives CDR1 SNHLY, CDR2 FYNNEI. Trimming took 0 bases from V and 3 from J, leaving 11 bases between them. The CDR3 DNA is TGTGCCAGCAGTGAAGCGGGTCCCAGGGACACTGAAGCTTTCTTT. Translating gives CASSEAGPRDTEAFF.

This clonotype appeared a few times. V usage is TRBV4-1 and J usage is TRBJ1-6; 10 bases fit TRBD1. Trimming cost V 4 bases and J 1 base; bases outside gene matches: 10. Germline values: CDR1 MGHRA, CDR2 YSYEKL. This CDR3 has 19 residues. CDR3 protein: CASSPGQGGSKSYNSPLHF. CDR3 nucleotides: TGCGCCAGCAGCCCCGGACAGGGGGGATCAAAGTCCTATAATTCACCCCTCCACTTT.

The sample holds many counts of this clonotype. This chain connects TRBV7-2 to TRBJ1-1; unclear D gene. The CDR3 is made up of 13 amino acids. Trimming took 5 bases from V and 3 from J, leaving 10 bases between them. Germline assignment: CDR1 SGHTA and CDR2 FQGNSA. Here the CDR3 DNA reads TGTGCCAGCAGCGCGGACGGGTACACTGAAGCTTTCTTT. It encodes CASSADGYTEAFF. Using reference TRBV7-2 and TRBJ1-1 for the parts outside the CDR3, the full variable domain is GAGVSQSPSNKVTEKGKDVELRCDPISGHTALYWYRQSLGQGLEFLIYFQGNSAPDKSGLPSDRFSAERTGGSVSTLTIQRTQQEDSAVYLCASSADGYTEAFFGQGTRLTVV.

On this clonotype itself: A much larger clone differs from this one at a single base, so this may be a read error. The rearrangement uses TRBV29-1 and TRBJ2-1, with D tentatively TRBD1 or TRBD2 (5 bases each). The tail of the sequence fits TRBJ2-7 better, so the J call may be wrong. The CDR3 is made up of 12 amino acids. Germline-derived CDR1 and CDR2 are SQVTM and ANQGSEA. CDR3 loop: CSAGTDYNEQYF. The CDR3 DNA follows: TGCAGCGCCGGGACCGACTACAATGAGCAGTACTTC.

The V call is TRBV5-1, the J call TRBJ1-2; possible D gene TRBD1, 5 bases. The germline V gene encodes CDR1 SGHRS and CDR2 YFSETQ. CDR3 length: 14 amino acids. V dropped 3 bases and J dropped 8 bases, with 17 bases sitting between them. DNA for the CDR3: TGCGCCAGCAGCTCGGGACGGGACGGATGGGGCTACACCTTC. It codes for CASSSGRDGWGYTF. The complete variable domain, with remaining parts taken from reference TRBV5-1 and TRBJ1-2, reads KAGVTQTPRYLIKTRGQQVTLSCSPISGHRSVSWYQQTPGQGLQFLFEYFSETQRNKGNFPGRFSGRQFSNSRSEMNVSTLELGDSALYLCASSSGRDGWGYTFGSGTRLTVV.

A word on this clonotype: A clone one base away is much larger, so this may be a read error. This sequence joins TRBV2 and TRBJ2-1, with 12 positions matching TRBD2. Germline CDR1 reads SNHLY; CDR2 reads FYNNEI. This CDR3 contains 15 residues. CDR3 nucleotides: TGTGCCTGCAGTTCTACTAGCGGGGGGTTAGATGAGCAGTTCTTC. Residues: CACSSTSGGLDEQFF. Using reference TRBV2 and TRBJ2-1 for the parts outside the CDR3, the full variable domain is EPEVTQTPSHQVTQMGQEVILRCVPISNHLYFYWYRQILGQKVEFLVSFYNNEISEKSEIFDDQFSVERPDGSNFTLKIRSTKLEDSAMYFCACSSTSGGLDEQFFGPGTRLTVL.